A selection of T cell receptor beta chains follows, all from one sample in a study of CD8+CD57+ T cells in acquired aplastic anemia. MiXCR was run by TCRdb on the reads, yielding one entry per CDR3 protein. Counted here are some 150,000 distinct CDR3 sequences, 41% occurring once; the ten biggest clones make up 8% to 9.5%. The sequenced sample was sorted CD4+, CD8+, or CD8+CD57+ T cells (not recorded which) from PBMCs. These receptors came from a human donor in good health, serving as a control. The CDR3 runs from the conserved cysteine through the conserved F or W. The D gene is left open where the match is weak. The listing skips clone size in some rows; elsewhere it reads once, few, many or a size class.

d_gene,abundance,v_gene,j_gene,CDR3nt,CDR3aa
TRBD1,few,TRBV6-1,TRBJ2-5,TGTGCCAGCAGTGAAGGACGAAGGGGGCAAGAGATCCAGTACTTC,CASSEGRRGQEIQYF
NA,few,TRBV3-1,TRBJ1-2,TGTGCCAGCAGCCACAGGGGTGGAAGTCGTTTTGGGTATGGCTACACCTTC,CASSHRGGSRFGYGYTF
NA,many,TRBV6-1,TRBJ2-3,TGTGCCAGCAGTGAAGGACTAGTTGGCTCAGATACGCAGTATTTT,CASSEGLVGSDTQYF
NA,NA,TRBV25-1,TRBJ1-6,TGTGCCAGCAGCTTAGTCCGGGGGGATAATTCACCCCTCCACTTT,CASSLVRGDNSPLHF
NA,NA,TRBV6-2/TRBV6-3,TRBJ1-2,TGTGCCAGCAGTTACTCGTCAGGGCCACCCAAGTGGAGCTATGGCTACACCTTC,CASSYSSGPPKWSYGYTF
TRBD1,many,TRBV4-1,TRBJ1-6,TGCGCCAGCAGCCGCTTACAGGGGGACCCAAATTCACCCCTCCACTTT,CASSRLQGDPNSPLHF
TRBD1,many,TRBV5-8,TRBJ1-4,TGTGCCAGCAGCTTGGCCCCCGGGACAGTGAATGAAAAACTGTTTTTT,CASSLAPGTVNEKLFF
TRBD1,NA,TRBV10-3,TRBJ2-7,TGTGCCAGGGTTGGACAGGGTCCCTACGAGCAGTACTTC,CARVGQGPYEQYF
NA,NA,TRBV30,TRBJ1-2,TGTGCCTGGAGTCCAGGGGATCTCGGTGGCTACACCTTC,CAWSPGDLGGYTF
TRBD1,NA,TRBV10-3,TRBJ2-5,TGTGACATCAGTACAGGGGGCTTGGGGGAGACCCAGTACTTC,CDISTGGLGETQYF
TRBD2,many,TRBV5-4,TRBJ2-7,TGTGCCAGCAGTTCGGGACTAGCGGGGGGGGAAGAGCAGTACTTC,CASSSGLAGGEEQYF
TRBD1,NA,TRBV2,TRBJ2-6,TGTGCCAACACTTACAGGGGTGGGGCCAACGTCCTGACTTTC,CANTYRGGANVLTF
NA,NA,TRBV20-1,TRBJ1-6,TGCAGTGCTAGGGAGGAGAGGGGGATGGATAATTCACCCCTCCACTTT,CSAREERGMDNSPLHF
NA,many,TRBV7-6,TRBJ2-3,TGTGCCAGCAGCCGTCCAACAGGGAGGCGAACAGATACGCAGTATTTT,CASSRPTGRRTDTQYF
NA,many,TRBV2,TRBJ1-1,TGTGCCAGCAGTGCCGTAGGGGGCACTGAAGCTTTCTTT,CASSAVGGTEAFF
NA,many,TRBV5-1,TRBJ2-7,TGCGCCAGCAGCTTGGTAGGGGGGCCTGCCTACGAGCAGTACTTC,CASSLVGGPAYEQYF
TRBD1,many,TRBV12-3/TRBV12-4,TRBJ1-5,TGTGCCAGCAGTTTAGGCGCAGGGGGGAACAATCAGCCCCAGCATTTT,CASSLGAGGNNQPQHF
NA,many,TRBV18,TRBJ1-2,TGTGCCAGCTCACCGGGAGTTAACTATGGCTACACCTTC,CASSPGVNYGYTF
NA,many,TRBV3-1,TRBJ2-7,TGTGCCAGCAGCCAAGTCCCCCACGAGCAGTACTTC,CASSQVPHEQYF
TRBD2,many,TRBV6-1,TRBJ2-1,TGTGCCAGCAGGGGAGGGGCGGGCTCCTACAATGAGCAGTTCTTC,CASRGGAGSYNEQFF
TRBD1,NA,TRBV5-1,TRBJ1-2,TGCGCCAGCAGCTGGGGGACAGGGGTCGTTGAAGACTATGGCTACACCTTC,CASSWGTGVVEDYGYTF
NA,many,TRBV7-8,TRBJ2-3,TGTGCCAGCAGCTTAGCCCTACAGGATACGCAGTATTTT,CASSLALQDTQYF
TRBD1,many,TRBV20-1,TRBJ2-5,TGCAGTGCTAGCACCCAGACAGGGGTGAGGGAGACCCAGTACTTC,CSASTQTGVRETQYF
NA,many,TRBV2,TRBJ1-3,TGTGCCAGCAATGGCAGGGCTGGAAACACCATATATTTT,CASNGRAGNTIYF
NA,few,TRBV6-1,TRBJ1-1,TGTGCCAGCTCTCCCCTAGGGGGACTTAACACTGAAGCTTTCTTT,CASSPLGGLNTEAFF
TRBD2,many,TRBV20-1,TRBJ2-1,TGCAGTGCTCAAAAGGGAGCTAGCGGATACAATGAGCAGTTCTTC,CSAQKGASGYNEQFF
NA,few,TRBV18,TRBJ2-3,TGTGCCAGCACAGACCGTAGCACAGATACGCAGTATTTT,CASTDRSTDTQYF
NA,many,TRBV20-1,TRBJ2-3,TGCAGTGCTAGGGACAGACCCTCACCTAGCACAGATACGCAGTATTTT,CSARDRPSPSTDTQYF
NA,NA,TRBV2,TRBJ2-1,TGTGCCAGCAGTGGAGGCCGGGGGAGCTCCTACAATGAGCAGTTCTTC,CASSGGRGSSYNEQFF
TRBD1,many,TRBV2,TRBJ1-4,TGTGCCAGCAAAGCCGACAGGGGGAGTGAAAAACTGTTTTTT,CASKADRGSEKLFF
TRBD1,few,TRBV10-3,TRBJ1-6,TGTGCCATCAGTGAAGGGACAGCGAAGAATTCACCCCTCCACTTT,CAISEGTAKNSPLHF
TRBD1,many,TRBV7-7,TRBJ2-3,TGTGCCAGCAGCTCAGGGGGTAGCACAGATACGCAGTATTTT,CASSSGGSTDTQYF
NA,few,TRBV11-2,TRBJ1-1,TGTGCCAGCAGCTTAGGAGGGGGAGGGAACACTGAAGCTTTCTTT,CASSLGGGGNTEAFF
TRBD1,NA,TRBV27,TRBJ1-3,TGTGCCAGCAGTACAGGGGCTTTCAACACCATATATTTT,CASSTGAFNTIYF
TRBD1,few,TRBV5-6,TRBJ2-3,TGTGCCAGCAGCCTCCGGGACAGGGGACCAGATACGCAGTATTTT,CASSLRDRGPDTQYF
TRBD2,NA,TRBV15,TRBJ2-3,TGTGCCACCAGCTACTGGGCCGAGGCGGGGGGCACAGATACGCAGTATTTT,CATSYWAEAGGTDTQYF
NA,NA,TRBV19,TRBJ1-2,TGTGCCAGTAGTATAGAGGGAGGGCATGGCTACACCTTC,CASSIEGGHGYTF
TRBD2,many,TRBV2,TRBJ2-5,TGTGCCAGCAGTTGGGAGGGCGTAGGTAGGGAGACCCAGTACTTC,CASSWEGVGRETQYF
TRBD2,many,TRBV11-2,TRBJ2-3,TGTGCCAGCAGCCCTGATGGGGGGGAATCAGATACGCAGTATTTT,CASSPDGGESDTQYF
NA,NA,TRBV19,TRBJ2-3,TGTGCCAACCAACGGGTTTCAGATACGCAGTATTTT,CANQRVSDTQYF
NA,NA,TRBV9,TRBJ2-5,TGTGCCAGCAGCGTAGCACCCAGGGGAGAGACCCAGTACTTC,CASSVAPRGETQYF
NA,many,TRBV3-1,TRBJ2-5,TGTGCCAGCAGCCGGAGGGCTGGGGGCCAAGAGACCCAGTACTTC,CASSRRAGGQETQYF
NA,once,TRBV9,TRBJ1-6,TGTGCCAGTCAACGAGAGGGGGGTCCCAATTCACCCCTCCACTTT,CASQREGGPNSPLHF
NA,many,TRBV3-1,TRBJ2-7,TGTGCCAGCAGCCAAGGGCTGGTATACGAGCAGTACTTC,CASSQGLVYEQYF
TRBD2,NA,TRBV20-1,TRBJ2-5,TGCAGTGCTTACCTAGCGGCGGCCCAAGAGACCCAGTACTTC,CSAYLAAAQETQYF
NA,NA,TRBV5-6,TRBJ2-3,TGTGCCTTCACCAGGGCCCTGTCCGGCACAGATACGCAGTATTTT,CAFTRALSGTDTQYF
NA,many,TRBV19,TRBJ1-2,TGTGCCAGTAGTAATGGACGGAACTATGGCTACACCTTC,CASSNGRNYGYTF
NA,NA,TRBV25-1,TRBJ2-7,TGTGCCAGCAGTACCCAGGGAACCTACGAGCAGTACTTC,CASSTQGTYEQYF
TRBD1,few,TRBV20-1,TRBJ2-1,TGCAGTGCTAGAGGACAGGGAGAGTGGAATGAGCAGTTCTTC,CSARGQGEWNEQFF
NA,NA,TRBV4-1,TRBJ2-7,TGCGCCAGCAGCAAAGTAGAAGGGGCTAGGTACGAGCAGTACTTC,CASSKVEGARYEQYF
NA,NA,TRBV2,TRBJ1-2,TGTGCCAGCGGGCACAGAGGCTATGGCTACACCTTC,CASGHRGYGYTF
TRBD2,once,TRBV16,TRBJ2-1,TGTGCCAGCGGCTACGGCGGGAGGGAGTTCTTC,CASGYGGREFF
TRBD2,many,TRBV19,TRBJ2-7,TGTGCCAGTAGTACTAGCGGGGGCCCTTCCTACGAGCAGTACTTC,CASSTSGGPSYEQYF